The 16 T cell receptor beta chains in this list originate from one sample, sequenced in a study of beta chain features in type 1 diabetes. Reverse transcribing all isolated RNA meant expressed TCRB transcripts were sequenced. Method: immunoSEQ multiplex PCR; TCRdb's copy keeps in-frame clones and lacks some. The table lists about 410,000 clones, roughly 13% of them singletons. Sequenced: naive CD4+ T cells from blood. The receptors come from a young man in good health.

This clone was detected only a few times. The chain carries TRBV18 and TRBJ1-2; unclear D gene. The CDR3 length is 15 residues. In germline, CDR1 is KGHSH, CDR2 LQKENI. V dropped 4 bases and J dropped 2 bases, with 14 bases sitting between them. CDR3 DNA: TGTGCCAGCTCACTAAATACACAAGAGAACTATGGCTACACCTTC. Translated, it gives CASSLNTQENYGYTF.

The chain couples TRBV9 to TRBJ2-3; D unclear. V was shortened by 0 bases and J by 4 bases, with 6 bases between the two germline ends. This CDR3 region has 13 residues. Germline CDR1 and CDR2: SGDLS and YYNGEE. Here the CDR3 DNA reads TGTGCCAGCAGCGTAGAACCCCCAGATACGCAGTATTTT. This codes for CASSVEPPDTQYF.

The sample holds a few counts of this clone. The chain carries TRBV30 and TRBJ2-5, with 8 bases lining up with TRBD2. Germline V gene data show CDR1 as GTSNPN and CDR2 as SVGIG (reference sequence). This CDR3 region has 15 residues. V shed 2 bases and J 7 bases; nucleotides not matched to a gene: 12. This CDR3 reads CAWSPPGLDIGTQYF. The DNA for the CDR3 is TGTGCCTGGAGTCCTCCGGGACTAGATATCGGGACCCAGTACTTC.

This chain uses TRBV14 with TRBJ1-3; D not resolved. Germline-derived CDR1 and CDR2 are SGHDN and FVKESK. This CDR3 contains 14 residues. V shed 1 base and J shed 0 bases, with 4 bases lying between them. CDR3: CASSQGSSGNTIYF. The CDR3 nucleotides read TGTGCCAGCAGCCAAGGAAGCTCTGGAAACACCATATATTTT.

Only a few counts were recorded for this clone. The gene calls are TRBV9 and TRBJ2-3; TRBD1 aligns across 11 bases. The CDR3 spans 16 residues. V trimming: 3 bases; J trimming: 4 bases; junction bases outside the gene matches: 7. The V gene's germline CDR1 is SGDLS and CDR2 YYNGEE. This CDR3 is CASSAPGQGVADTQYF. The DNA of the CDR3 is TGTGCCAGCAGCGCCCCGGGACAGGGGGTGGCAGATACGCAGTATTTT.

This chain links TRBV27 with TRBJ2-7; 7 bases match TRBD2. Germline CDR1 is MNHEY and CDR2 is SMNVEV (reference sequence). V shed 6 bases, J shed 0 bases, and the junction held 14 bases outside the gene matches. The CDR3 length is 17 residues. CDR3 loop: CASRHLRDYRSSYEQYF. Here the CDR3 DNA reads TGTGCCAGCAGGCACTTAAGGGACTACCGAAGCTCCTACGAGCAGTACTTC.

The rearrangement uses TRBV5-1 and TRBJ2-3; 7 nucleotides agree with TRBD2. The CDR3 sequence is 14 residues long. With V trimmed by 6 bases and J by 4 bases, 8 bases remained unmatched. Germline assignment: CDR1 SGHRS and CDR2 YFSETQ. The CDR3 spells CASNRGSSADTQYF. The CDR3, as DNA: TGCGCCAGCAATCGCGGGAGCAGCGCAGATACGCAGTATTTT.

The V and J genes are TRBV4-3 and TRBJ2-3; D is unresolved. The germline gives CDR1 LGHNA, CDR2 YSLEER. With 1 base removed from V and 1 base from J, the gap between germline ends came to 6 bases. This CDR3 spans 14 amino acids. CDR3 protein: CASSQVVGTDTQYF. The CDR3 bases are TGCGCCAGCAGCCAAGTGGTAGGCACAGATACGCAGTATTTT.

The V and J genes are TRBV9 and TRBJ2-5; 8 positions agree with TRBD2. The junction had 3 bases not matched to a gene; V was cut back by 0 bases and J by 5 bases. The CDR3 contains 14 residues. The germline V gene has CDR1 SGDLS and CDR2 YYNGEE. The CDR3 here is CASSVVPSGETQYF. The CDR3 DNA sequence: TGTGCCAGCAGCGTAGTGCCTAGCGGGGAGACCCAGTACTTC.

This clone was detected only a few times. The chain links TRBV19 to TRBJ2-3; D gene ambiguous. The V gene's germline CDR1 is LNHDA and CDR2 SQIVND (reference sequence). V was trimmed by 5 bases and J by 0 bases, leaving 6 bases between them. The CDR3 totals 13 residues. This CDR3 reads CASSFSSTDTQYF. In DNA form, the CDR3 reads TGTGCCAGTAGTTTCTCGAGCACAGATACGCAGTATTTT. Full variable domain (remainder filled in from reference TRBV19 and TRBJ2-3): DGGITQSPKYLFRKEGQNVTLSCEQNLNHDAMYWYRQDPGQGLRLIYYSQIVNDFQKGDIAEGYSVSREKKESFPLTVTSAQKNPTAFYLCASSFSSTDTQYFGPGTRLTVL.

This clone was counted only a few times. The CDR3 bases are TGTGCCAGCAGCCCGACCTTGGCAGGGGCGCGCGGTGGTACGCAGTATTTT. Amino acid sequence: CASSPTLAGARGGTQYF. The chain carries TRBV7-9 and TRBJ2-3, with a possible D match to TRBD1 (6 bases). The germline V gene has CDR1 SEHNR and CDR2 FQNEAQ (reference sequence). This CDR3 has 17 amino acids. Trimming stripped 5 bases from V and 8 bases from J, with 26 bases between.

This chain uses TRBV10-3 with TRBJ2-3; D not certain. Deletions cut 6 bases from V and 0 bases from J, with 13 bases between. The germline V gene has CDR1 ENHRY and CDR2 SYGVKD. CDR3 length: 15 amino acids. The CDR3 region has the DNA TGTGCCATCAGCCTGCTAGACGGGAGCACAGATACGCAGTATTTT. It translates to CAISLLDGSTDTQYF.

The chain links TRBV5-4 to TRBJ2-1; 8 bases match TRBD2. Unmatched junction bases numbered 6, after V lost 3 bases and J lost 4 bases. Germline V gene lookup returns CDR1 SGHNT and CDR2 YYREEE (reference sequence). The CDR3 sequence is 15 residues long. The chain's CDR3 is CASSSGLALYNEQFF. The CDR3 DNA is TGTGCCAGCAGCTCCGGACTAGCTCTTTACAATGAGCAGTTCTTC.

This clone showed up just a few times. The V call is TRBV7-9, the J call TRBJ2-7; no clear D. The CDR3 is 11 residues long. Germline lookup yields CDR1 SEHNR and CDR2 FQNEAQ (reference sequence). CDR3: CFADNFYEQYF. The CDR3 DNA follows: TGTTTCGCGGATAATTTCTACGAGCAGTACTTC.

This rearrangement joins TRBV5-6 to TRBJ2-1; D is uncertain. The ends were cut back, 2 bases at V and 3 bases at J, with 9 bases in the middle. The CDR3 extends over 14 amino acids. The germline V gene has CDR1 SGHDT and CDR2 YYEEEE. In nucleotides, the CDR3 is TGTGCCAGCAGCTTAGGACGGTACTACAATGAGCAGTTCTTC. This encodes CASSLGRYYNEQFF.

J is TRBJ1-1 and V is TRBV5-6, with no clear D. Trimming removed 2 bases from V and 2 bases from J, with 7 bases in between. The CDR3 loop spans 13 amino acids. CDR1 is SGHDT and CDR2 is YYEEEE in the germline V gene. CDR3 nucleotide sequence: TGTGCCAGCAGCTTTGCGGGAAACACTGAAGCTTTCTTT. It is translated as CASSFAGNTEAFF.